This TCR beta chain was found in a study of blood T cell repertoires in COVID-19. About the study: Sites across the United States, Italy and Spain contributed samples from acute and convalescent COVID-19.

The assay was immunoSEQ multiplex PCR, and TCRdb's table has in-frame clones only and misses some. This table holds approximately 220,000 clones, roughly nine tenths found once. The V gene end was trimmed by 5 bases and the J gene end by 5 bases; junction bases not matched to a gene: 12. The CDR3 covers 16 residues. The germline V gene has CDR1 LNHDA and CDR2 SQIVND (reference sequence). Clinical histories supplied by participants themselves formed the basis of cohort assignment. Sequencing used PBMCs or T cells enriched from blood (not recorded which). The sequence was collected from a woman aged 18-30 years in a cohort exposed to, infected with or recovered from COVID-19 (not recorded which). The V and J genes are TRBV19 and TRBJ2-1; TRBD2 aligns across 7 bases. The CDR3 sequence: CASSGLIGTTNNEQFF. CDR3 DNA: TGTGCCAGTAGTGGCCTAATTGGGACTACCAACAATGAGCAGTTCTTC.